This TCR beta chain emerged from a study of T cell responses to AZD1222 COVID-19 vaccine. General study results and limits: None of the repertoires were sampled until the peak T cell response had passed. Only a handful of AZD1222 recipients, six or seven in all, had baseline seropositivity.

Note on this clone: Its matching antigen is unknown.

Profiled with immunoSEQ multiplex PCR; TCRdb holds only in-frame clones, not every one. Of 150,000 or so clones listed, 94% were seen once; the top ten hold 4.5% to 5.5%. Second-dose timings of about 4 or about 12 weeks were pooled. The sequenced sample was peripheral blood, obtained 28 days after the second AZD1222 dose. This receptor was obtained from an adult who received the AZD1222 COVID-19 vaccine.

Here the CDR3 DNA reads TGTGCCTGGAGTGTAGGGGGGTACGAGCAGTACTTC. This translates into CAWSVGGYEQYF. J is TRBJ2-7 and V is TRBV30; D may match TRBD1 or TRBD2 (6 bases each). The V and J ends lost 0 bases and 4 bases respectively, with 7 bases between them. From germline, CDR1 is GTSNPN and CDR2 SVGIG (reference sequence). The CDR3 has 12 amino acids.